The present T cell receptor beta chain was sequenced within a study of shared clonotypes between healthy human individuals. The protocol was immunoSEQ multiplex PCR, while the TCRdb copy is restricted to in-frame clones and leaves out a portion. The sample contains roughly 2.2 million clones, 85% to 95% of which appear only once. Germline V CDR1 and CDR2: SGHTA, FQGTGA. V was pared by 5 bases and J by 4 bases, with 9 bases between. The length of the CDR3 is 14 residues. The sequence was collected from a man aged 18 to 35 in good health. Some clones in this sample may be carry-over from other donors' samples. The chain carries TRBV7-3 and TRBJ2-6; D gene unclear. The sample was naive CD4+ T cells from PBMCs. Indicated subset: CD45RA+ positively selected. The CDR3 protein is CASSPMGGANVLTF. CDR3 DNA sequence: TGTGCCAGCAGCCCCATGGGCGGGGCCAACGTCCTGACTTTC.